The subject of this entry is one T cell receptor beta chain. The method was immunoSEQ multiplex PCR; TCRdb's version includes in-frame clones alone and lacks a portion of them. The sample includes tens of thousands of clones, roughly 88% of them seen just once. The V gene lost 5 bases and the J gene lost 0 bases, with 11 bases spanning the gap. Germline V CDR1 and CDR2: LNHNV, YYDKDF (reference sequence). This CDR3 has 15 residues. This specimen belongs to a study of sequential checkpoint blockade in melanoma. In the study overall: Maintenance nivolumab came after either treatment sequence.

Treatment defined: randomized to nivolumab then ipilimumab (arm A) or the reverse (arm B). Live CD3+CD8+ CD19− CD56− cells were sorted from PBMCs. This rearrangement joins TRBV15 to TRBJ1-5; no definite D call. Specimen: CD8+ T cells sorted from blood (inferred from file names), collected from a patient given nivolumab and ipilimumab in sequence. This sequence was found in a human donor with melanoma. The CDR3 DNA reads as TGTGCCACCAGCTTACGACGGGATAGCAATCAGCCCCAGCATTTT. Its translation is CATSLRRDSNQPQHF.